These 15 T cell receptor beta chains were all obtained from the same sample, sequenced in a study of cytomegalovirus exposure and HLA in healthy donors (dated by TCRdb to about 2017). Receptor libraries were prepared by the immunoSEQ multiplex PCR assay. The multiplex PCR relied on a mix of 60 forward primers for TCR Vbeta segments and 13 reverse primers for TCR Jbeta segments. TCRdb took this table from immuneACCESS and kept in-frame rearrangements with V and J called. Such tables lack part of the clones; where checked against another copy, unresolved V genes explain under half of the gap, and the rest is unexplained. The sample has 29,000 or so clones on record. 0.55% to 0.75% of the sample goes to the ten largest clones. Sample: PBMCs. Receptors were obtained from a man aged 25-40 years in good health and CMV-seronegative.

The V and J genes are TRBV29-1 and TRBJ2-3; D gene ambiguous. V dropped 7 bases and J dropped 4 bases, with 9 bases sitting between them. This CDR3 comprises 11 residues. Germline V gene sequence: CDR1 SQVTM, CDR2 ANQGSEA. CDR3 loop: CSGAKADTQYF. The CDR3 region has the DNA TGCAGCGGGGCCAAGGCAGATACGCAGTATTTT.

The CDR3, as DNA: TGTGCCAGCAGTAGTCAGGGGAGGGTCGACTACGAGCAGTACTTC. The encoded protein is CASSSQGRVDYEQYF. This chain uses TRBV2 with TRBJ2-7, with a weak D call TRBD2 (7 bases). Trimming removed 5 bases at V and 3 bases at J, with 17 bases between. This CDR3 is built from 15 residues. Germline CDR1 and CDR2: SNHLY and FYNNEI.

This chain links TRBV5-4 with TRBJ1-2; D unresolved. Between the trimmed V and J ends, which lost 4 bases and 4 bases, there was a span of 17 bases. Germline CDR1 and CDR2: SGHNT and YYREEE (reference sequence). The CDR3 runs 15 residues. CDR3 sequence reads: CASSVVTVTAYGYTF. The CDR3 nucleotides are TGTGCCAGCAGCGTTGTAACCGTCACTGCCTATGGCTACACCTTC.

The rearrangement uses TRBV6-1 and TRBJ2-5; D is ambiguous. The J call is uncertain, as TRBJ2-7 better fits the DNA end. CDR1 and CDR2 (germline): MNHNS, SASEGT. The CDR3 has 13 residues. The CDR3, as DNA: TGTGCCAGCAGATCGTCCCTTGCCTACGAGCAGTACTTC. This codes for CASRSSLAYEQYF.

The rearrangement links TRBV4-3 to TRBJ2-3; 12 bases align to TRBD2. This CDR3 comprises 17 residues. The germline CDR1 and CDR2 sequences are LGHNA and YSLEER. V shed 3 bases, J shed 4 bases, and the junction held 8 bases outside the gene matches. CDR3 DNA sequence: TGCGCCAGCAGCCAGTCTACTAGCGGGGGGCTGGCAGATACGCAGTATTTT. It is translated as CASSQSTSGGLADTQYF.

V is TRBV7-3 and J is TRBJ2-1; no reliable D call. This CDR3 contains 17 residues. Trimming cost V 7 bases and J 0 bases, with 19 bases left between them. Germline V CDR1 and CDR2: SGHTA, FQGTGA. In DNA, the CDR3 is TGTGCCAGCAATACCCTCGCGCGTTGTGGCTCCTACAATGAGCAGTTCTTC. It codes for CASNTLARCGSYNEQFF.

The V call is TRBV18, the J call TRBJ1-4; D remains unclear. Trimming shortened V by 6 bases and J by 8 bases, and 7 bases separated the two germline ends. CDR1 is KGHSH, CDR2 LQKENI, per germline. This CDR3 is 11 amino acids long. DNA of the CDR3: TGTGCCAGCTCCCCCGGGGAAAAACTGTTTTTT. This encodes CASSPGEKLFF.

The gene calls are TRBV5-1 and TRBJ2-2; 9 nucleotides line up with TRBD1. The V segment lost 4 bases and the J segment 4 bases; nucleotides outside the gene matches: 11. The germline V gene has CDR1 SGHRS and CDR2 YFSETQ. The CDR3 is 17 amino acids. CDR3 amino acids: CASSKHRGLVRTGELFF. CDR3 DNA: TGCGCCAGCAGCAAACACAGGGGGCTTGTACGCACCGGGGAGCTGTTTTTT.

The chain links TRBV7-9 to TRBJ2-1, with TRBD2 identical over 7 bases. The germline gives CDR1 SEHNR, CDR2 FQNEAQ (reference sequence). The CDR3 has 12 residues. The J segment lost 15 bases and the V segment lost 0 bases, leaving 5 bases of the junction unmatched. In DNA, the CDR3 is TGTGCCAGCAGCTTAGCGGGAGGGCCGTGGTTCTTC. Amino acid sequence: CASSLAGGPWFF. Full variable domain (outside the CDR3, taken from reference TRBV7-9 and TRBJ2-1): DTGVSQNPRHKITKRGQNVTFRCDPISEHNRLYWYRQTLGQGPEFLTYFQNEAQLEKSRLLSDRFSAERPKGSFSTLEIQRTEQGDSAMYLCASSLAGGPWFFGPGTRLTVL.

The chain employs TRBV7-3 and TRBJ2-4; 9 nucleotides line up with TRBD2. V gave up 2 bases and J gave up 7 bases; unmatched junction bases: 9. From germline, CDR1 is SGHTA and CDR2 FQGTGA. CDR3 length equals 16 residues. The CDR3 here is CASSLVGGGAGNIQYF. The DNA of the CDR3 is TGTGCCAGCAGCTTAGTGGGCGGGGGGGCCGGTAACATTCAGTACTTC.

CDR3 nucleotides: TGTGCCAGTAGTGACGGCAGGGGGTTCGGGGAGCTGTTTTTT. Translation gives CASSDGRGFGELFF. The chain joins TRBV19 to TRBJ2-2; 7 bases match TRBD1. Germline values: CDR1 LNHDA, CDR2 SQIVND (reference sequence). The CDR3 sequence is 14 residues long. V trimming: 5 bases; J trimming: 7 bases; junction bases outside the gene matches: 7.

The rearrangement uses TRBV6-5 and TRBJ1-2, with D hard to call. Between the trimmed V and J ends, which lost 2 bases and 3 bases, there was a span of 7 bases. The CDR3 contains 13 residues. Germline values: CDR1 MNHEY, CDR2 SVGAGI. The CDR3 DNA reads as TGTGCCAGCAGTTACGGCGGGGACTATGGCTACACCTTC. This codes for CASSYGGDYGYTF.

CDR3 in amino acids: CASSQAGRGDTQYF. The CDR3 nucleotides are TGCGCCAGCAGCCAAGCGGGCCGGGGAGATACGCAGTATTTT. The rearrangement joins TRBV5-1 to TRBJ2-3; a possible D gene is TRBD2 (6 bases). The CDR3 runs to 14 residues. Germline loops: CDR1 SGHRS, CDR2 YFSETQ. Trimming left V 4 bases short and J 5 bases short, with 14 bases between.

The chain couples TRBV11-2 to TRBJ2-3; TRBD1 aligns across 7 bases. Germline CDR1 SGHAT, CDR2 FQNNGV. There are 18 residues in the CDR3. Germline trimming cut 3 bases from V and 7 bases from J; bases unmatched to any gene: 19. CDR3 region: CASSFKHPQGTNTYTQYF. CDR3 DNA: TGTGCCAGCAGCTTTAAACACCCACAGGGGACGAACACGTATACGCAGTATTTT.

Measured by frequency, this clone is medium-sized. The genes are TRBV10-3 and TRBJ1-1; D is possibly TRBD1 (5 bases). Germline CDR1 ENHRY, CDR2 SYGVKD. The CDR3 spans 15 residues. V was shortened by 5 bases and J by 0 bases, with 13 bases between the two germline ends. The CDR3 here is CAISLTDSMNTEAFF. In DNA form, the CDR3 reads TGTGCCATCAGTCTGACAGATTCTATGAACACTGAAGCTTTCTTT.